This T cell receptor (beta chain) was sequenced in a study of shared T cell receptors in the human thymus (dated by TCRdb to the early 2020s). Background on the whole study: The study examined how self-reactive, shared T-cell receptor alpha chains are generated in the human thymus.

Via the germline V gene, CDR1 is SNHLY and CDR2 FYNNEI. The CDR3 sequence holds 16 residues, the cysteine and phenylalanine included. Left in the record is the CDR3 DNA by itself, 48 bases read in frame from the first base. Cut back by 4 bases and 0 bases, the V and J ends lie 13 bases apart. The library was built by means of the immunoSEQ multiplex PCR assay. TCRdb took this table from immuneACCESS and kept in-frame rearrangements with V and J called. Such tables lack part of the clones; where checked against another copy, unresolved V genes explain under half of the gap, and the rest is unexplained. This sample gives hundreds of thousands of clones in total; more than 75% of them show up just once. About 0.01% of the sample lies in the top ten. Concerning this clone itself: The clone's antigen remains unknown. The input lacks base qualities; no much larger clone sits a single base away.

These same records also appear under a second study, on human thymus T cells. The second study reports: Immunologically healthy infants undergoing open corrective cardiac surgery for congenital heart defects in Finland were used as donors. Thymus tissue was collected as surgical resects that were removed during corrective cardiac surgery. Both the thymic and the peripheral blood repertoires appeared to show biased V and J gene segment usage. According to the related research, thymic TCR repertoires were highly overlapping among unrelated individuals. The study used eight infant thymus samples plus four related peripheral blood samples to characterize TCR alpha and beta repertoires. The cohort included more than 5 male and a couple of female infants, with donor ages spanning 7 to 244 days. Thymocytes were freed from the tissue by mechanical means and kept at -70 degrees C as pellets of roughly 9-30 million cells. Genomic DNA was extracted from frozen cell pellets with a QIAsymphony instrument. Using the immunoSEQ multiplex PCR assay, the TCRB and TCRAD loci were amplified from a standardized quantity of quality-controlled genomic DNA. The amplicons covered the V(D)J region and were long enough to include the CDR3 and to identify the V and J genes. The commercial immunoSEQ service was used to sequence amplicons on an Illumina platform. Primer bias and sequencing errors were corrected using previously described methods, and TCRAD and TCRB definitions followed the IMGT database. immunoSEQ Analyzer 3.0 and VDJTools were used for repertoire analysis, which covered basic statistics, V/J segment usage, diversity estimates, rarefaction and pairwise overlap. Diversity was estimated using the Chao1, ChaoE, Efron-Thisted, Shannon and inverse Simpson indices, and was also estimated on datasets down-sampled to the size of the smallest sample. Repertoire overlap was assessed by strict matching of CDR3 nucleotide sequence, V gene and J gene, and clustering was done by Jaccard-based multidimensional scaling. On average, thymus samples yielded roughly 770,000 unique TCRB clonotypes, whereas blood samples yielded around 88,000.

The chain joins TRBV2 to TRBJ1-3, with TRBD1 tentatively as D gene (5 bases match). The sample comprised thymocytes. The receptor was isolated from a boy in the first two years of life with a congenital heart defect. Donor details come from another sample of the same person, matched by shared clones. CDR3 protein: CASSGFQGPSGNTIYF. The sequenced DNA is TGTGCCAGCAGTGGGTTTCAGGGCCCCTCTGGAAACACCATATATTTT. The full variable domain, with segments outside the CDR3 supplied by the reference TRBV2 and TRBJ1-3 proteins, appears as EPEVTQTPSHQVTQMGQEVILRCVPISNHLYFYWYRQILGQKVEFLVSFYNNEISEKSEIFDDQFSVERPDGSNFTLKIRSTKLEDSAMYFCASSGFQGPSGNTIYFGEGSWLTVV.